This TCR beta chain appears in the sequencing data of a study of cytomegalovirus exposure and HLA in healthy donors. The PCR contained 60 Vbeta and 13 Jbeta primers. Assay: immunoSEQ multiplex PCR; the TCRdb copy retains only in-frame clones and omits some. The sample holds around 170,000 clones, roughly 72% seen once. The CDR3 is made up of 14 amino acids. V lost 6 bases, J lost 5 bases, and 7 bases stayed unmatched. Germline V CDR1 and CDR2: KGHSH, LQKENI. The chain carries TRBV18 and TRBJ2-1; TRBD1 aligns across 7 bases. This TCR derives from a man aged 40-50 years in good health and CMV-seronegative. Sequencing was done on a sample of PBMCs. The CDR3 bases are TGTGCCAGCTCCAAAGAAGGACAGGACAATGAGCAGTTCTTC. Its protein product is CASSKEGQDNEQFF.